One and the same sample provided the 10 T cell receptor beta chains below, sequenced in a study of Graves' ophthalmopathy and Graves' hyperthyroidism. Amplifying from RNA transcripts, the study obtained TCR beta CDR3 regions. After a first-round RT-PCR with HTBI primers, a second-round multiplex PCR was run. TCRdb itself ran the multiplex PCR reads through MiXCR, one entry per CDR3 protein. The profile shows hundreds of thousands of distinct CDR3 sequences, over 20% of them singletons. The sequencing input was peripheral blood. These receptors were taken from a woman aged 18-30 years with stable Graves' hyperthyroidism.

The table lists this clonotype with many counts. The chain employs TRBV5-1 and TRBJ2-7, with a tentative D call TRBD2 (5 bases). V dropped 0 bases and J dropped 5 bases, with 9 bases sitting between them. The CDR3 sequence is 13 residues long. CDR1 SGHRS and CDR2 YFSETQ come from the germline V gene. The CDR3 bases are TGCGCCAGCAGCTTGGTCGGGAACGACGAGCAGTACTTC. It specifies CASSLVGNDEQYF.

This clonotype was counted at least ten times. This chain connects TRBV30 to TRBJ1-2, with D unclear. V was pared by 1 base and J by 4 bases, with 10 bases between. In germline, CDR1 is GTSNPN, CDR2 SVGIG (reference sequence). This CDR3 has 13 amino acids. The CDR3 region is CAWSATESYGYTF. Written as DNA, the CDR3 is TGTGCCTGGAGTGCGACGGAATCCTATGGCTACACCTTC.

Remarks on this clonotype: A much more abundant neighbour one base away suggests this may be a read error. The J gene is TRBJ1-6, the V gene TRBV9; possibly TRBD1 for D (6 bases). CDR1 SGDLS and CDR2 YYNGEE come from the germline V gene. V lost 0 bases to trimming and J lost 8 bases, with 18 bases between them. The CDR3 spans 17 residues. In nucleotides, the CDR3 is TGTGCCAGCAGCGTAGAGGGTGGGGGGGCCACGGATTCACCCCTCCACTTT. Translation gives CASSVEGGGATDSPLHF. Supplemented by reference TRBV9 and TRBJ1-6, the full variable domain reads DSGVTQTPKHLITATGQRVTLRCSPRSGDLSVYWYQQSLDQGLQFLIQYYNGEERAKGNILERFSAQQFPDLHSELNLSSLELGDSALYFCASSVEGGGATDSPLHFGNGTRLTVT.

This clonotype has ten or more counts. The CDR3 bases are TGTGCCAGCAGCTCGCCCGGGACGCCTGCGACCCAGTACTTC. Its protein is CASSSPGTPATQYF. J is TRBJ2-5 and V is TRBV11-1; the D call may be TRBD1 or TRBD2 (5 bases each). Germline V lookup: CDR1 SGHAT, CDR2 FQDESV (reference sequence). V dropped 4 bases and J dropped 7 bases, with 16 bases sitting between them. CDR3 length equals 14 residues.

The rearrangement uses TRBV30 and TRBJ1-1; the D is unclear. CDR3 size: 13 residues. From germline, CDR1 is GTSNPN and CDR2 SVGIG (reference sequence). Trimming removed 1 base from V and 7 bases from J, with 13 bases in between. The CDR3 spells CAWSDEGQVEAFF. The CDR3 nucleotides read TGTGCCTGGAGTGACGAGGGCCAAGTTGAAGCTTTCTTT.

The sample holds a few counts of this clonotype. This chain uses TRBV5-1 with TRBJ2-5; TRBD2 matches at 10 bases. V lost 1 base and J lost 4; bases outside the gene matches: 13. Germline V gene data show CDR1 as SGHRS and CDR2 as YFSETQ. The CDR3 totals 18 residues. CDR3 in amino acids: CASSLRRAGGPRRETQYF. CDR3 bases: TGCGCCAGCAGCTTGCGAAGAGCGGGAGGGCCAAGAAGAGAGACCCAGTACTTC.

This clonotype was found a few times. This chain connects TRBV5-1 to TRBJ2-5; D call uncertain. This CDR3 has 12 amino acids. CDR1 and CDR2 from the germline V gene are SGHRS and YFSETQ. Trimming shortened V by 5 bases and J by 5 bases, and 10 bases separated the two germline ends. CDR3 sequence reads: CASRLVPETQYF. In DNA, the CDR3 is TGCGCCAGCAGGCTGGTTCCGGAGACCCAGTACTTC.

The chain is built from TRBV12-3 or TRBV12-4 and TRBJ2-7; 10 nucleotides align to TRBD1. This CDR3 has 14 residues. The V gene end was trimmed by 10 bases and the J gene end by 3 bases; junction bases not matched to a gene: 9. The CDR3 here is CAISEGDRGYEQYF. The DNA for the CDR3 is TGTGCCATCAGCGAAGGGGACAGGGGCTACGAGCAGTACTTC.

The chain links TRBV12-3 or TRBV12-4 to TRBJ1-2; D ambiguous. The V gene lost 3 bases and the J gene lost 4 bases, with 9 bases spanning the gap. The length of the CDR3 is 13 residues. Here the CDR3 reads CASSFGRSYGYTF. In nucleotides, the CDR3 is TGTGCCAGCAGTTTCGGCAGATCCTATGGCTACACCTTC.

This clonotype has a count of ten or more. V and J are TRBV9 and TRBJ1-2; 9 bases agree with TRBD1. V gave up 0 bases and J gave up 5 bases; unmatched junction bases: 2. CDR1 is SGDLS and CDR2 is YYNGEE in the germline V gene. The CDR3 has 14 residues. The CDR3 region is CASSVGDRVYGYTF. CDR3 bases: TGTGCCAGCAGCGTAGGGGACAGGGTGTATGGCTACACCTTC.